The sequence of this TCR beta chain was determined in a study of Ad26.COV2.S vaccination and SARS-CoV-2 variants. On the study more broadly: COV1001, an Ad26.COV2.S trial, supplied this vaccine-arm donor.

The CDR3 sequence is 15 residues long. With 3 bases clipped from V and 8 bases from J, the junction kept 6 bases outside the gene matches. Germline-derived CDR1 and CDR2 are SGHVS and FNYEAQ. Treatment of the sample: some 20 received Ad26.COV2.S at low or high dose, single or two shots; about five received placebo; per-sample allocation not given. Day 63 after the first injection of vaccine or placebo was the sampling time. In the case of this clone: The antigen remains undetermined.

Study observations and caveats: While placebo recipients had lower spike-specific TCR breadth, vaccine recipients had more. Vaccine recipients and placebo recipients showed similar non-spike TCR breadth.

This table comes from immunoSEQ multiplex PCR, and its TCRdb copy is limited to in-frame clones, with some not included. Of roughly 420,000 clones listed, approximately 92% are singletons. The sequence was collected from a person between 18 and 60 years old who received the Ad26.COV2.S COVID-19 vaccine or a placebo. This specimen consisted of peripheral blood, obtained in a trial of Ad26.COV2.S vaccine versus placebo. The chain carries TRBV7-6 and TRBJ1-6; 8 positions match TRBD1. The CDR3 is CASSLGGQVYSPLHF. In nucleotides, the CDR3 is TGTGCCAGCAGCTTGGGGGGACAGGTGTATTCACCCCTCCACTTT.